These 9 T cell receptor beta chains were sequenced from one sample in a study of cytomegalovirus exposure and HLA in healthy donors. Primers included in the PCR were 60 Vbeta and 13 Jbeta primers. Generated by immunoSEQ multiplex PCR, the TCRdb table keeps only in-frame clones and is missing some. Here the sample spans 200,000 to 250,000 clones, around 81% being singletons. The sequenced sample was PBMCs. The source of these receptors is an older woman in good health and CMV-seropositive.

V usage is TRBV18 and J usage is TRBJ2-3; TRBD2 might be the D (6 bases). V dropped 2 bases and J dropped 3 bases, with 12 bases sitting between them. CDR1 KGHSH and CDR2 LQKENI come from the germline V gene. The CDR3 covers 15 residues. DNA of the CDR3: TGTGCCAGCTCACCATCGCTAGCGCAGACAGATACGCAGTATTTT. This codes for CASSPSLAQTDTQYF.

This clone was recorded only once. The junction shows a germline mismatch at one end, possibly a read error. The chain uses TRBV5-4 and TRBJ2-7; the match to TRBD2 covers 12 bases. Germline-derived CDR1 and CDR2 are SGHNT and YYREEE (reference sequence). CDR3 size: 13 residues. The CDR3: CASRARLAGDWNF. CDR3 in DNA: TGTGCCAGCAGGGCAAGACTAGCGGGAGATTGGAACTTC.

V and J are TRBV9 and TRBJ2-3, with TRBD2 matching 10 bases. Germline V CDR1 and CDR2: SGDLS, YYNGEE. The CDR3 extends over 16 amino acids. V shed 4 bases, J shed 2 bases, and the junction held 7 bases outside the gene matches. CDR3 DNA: TGTGCCAGCAGCTCCACCGGGACTAGCGCCACAGATACGCAGTATTTT. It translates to CASSSTGTSATDTQYF. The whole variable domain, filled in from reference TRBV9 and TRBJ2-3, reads DSGVTQTPKHLITATGQRVTLRCSPRSGDLSVYWYQQSLDQGLQFLIQYYNGEERAKGNILERFSAQQFPDLHSELNLSSLELGDSALYFCASSSTGTSATDTQYFGPGTRLTVL.

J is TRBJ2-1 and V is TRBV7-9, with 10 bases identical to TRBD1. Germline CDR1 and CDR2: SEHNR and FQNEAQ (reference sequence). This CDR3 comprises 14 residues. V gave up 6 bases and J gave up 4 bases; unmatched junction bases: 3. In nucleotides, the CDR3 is TGTGCCAGCAGACGGGGACAGGGGTACAATGAGCAGTTCTTC. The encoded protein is CASRRGQGYNEQFF.

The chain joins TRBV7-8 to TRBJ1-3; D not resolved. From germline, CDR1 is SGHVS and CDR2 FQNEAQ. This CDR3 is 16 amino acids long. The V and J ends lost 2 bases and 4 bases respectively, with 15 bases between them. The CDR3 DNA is TGTGCCAGCAGCTTAATGAGCGCGGGCTTGGGAAACACCATATATTTT. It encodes CASSLMSAGLGNTIYF.

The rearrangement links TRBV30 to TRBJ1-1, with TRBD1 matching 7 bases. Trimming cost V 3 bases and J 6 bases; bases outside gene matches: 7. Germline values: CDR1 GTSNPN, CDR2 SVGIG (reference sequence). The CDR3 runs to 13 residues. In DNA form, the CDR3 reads TGTGCCTGGAGCCTACAGGGGTACGCTGAAGCTTTCTTT. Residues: CAWSLQGYAEAFF.

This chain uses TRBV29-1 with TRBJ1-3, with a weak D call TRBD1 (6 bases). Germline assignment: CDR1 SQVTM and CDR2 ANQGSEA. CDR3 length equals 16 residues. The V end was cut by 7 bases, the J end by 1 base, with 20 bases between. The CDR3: CSEARGGRVSGNTIYF. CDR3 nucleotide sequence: TGCAGCGAGGCGAGGGGGGGGCGCGTTTCTGGAAACACCATATATTTT.

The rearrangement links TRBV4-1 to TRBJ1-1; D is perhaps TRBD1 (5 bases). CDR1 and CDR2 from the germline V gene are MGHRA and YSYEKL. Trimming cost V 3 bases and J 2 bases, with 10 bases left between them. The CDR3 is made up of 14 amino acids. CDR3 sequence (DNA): TGCGCCAGCAGCCAGTCCAGGGTAAACACTGAAGCTTTCTTT. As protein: CASSQSRVNTEAFF.

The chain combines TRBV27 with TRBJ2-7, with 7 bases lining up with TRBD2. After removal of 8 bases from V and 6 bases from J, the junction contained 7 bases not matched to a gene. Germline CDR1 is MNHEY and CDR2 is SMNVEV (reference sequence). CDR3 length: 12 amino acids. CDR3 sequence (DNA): TGTGCCAGCGGGACTACATTCTCCGAGCAGTACTTC. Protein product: CASGTTFSEQYF.